One and the same sample provided the 24 T cell receptor beta chains below, sequenced in a study of beta chain features in type 1 diabetes. As every portion of the isolated RNA was reverse transcribed, the sequencing read expressed TCRB transcripts. Data came from immunoSEQ multiplex PCR; TCRdb stores just in-frame clones and leaves some out. The sample lists under 450,000 clones; around 16% were seen once. Specimen: naive CD4+ T cells from blood. The receptors were gathered from a woman aged 18-29 years in good health.

The gene calls are TRBV9 and TRBJ1-2; D gene ambiguous. Germline CDR1 and CDR2: SGDLS and YYNGEE. The CDR3 runs 12 residues. The germline V and J ends were trimmed by 3 bases and 8 bases, with 11 bases remaining between them. This CDR3 is CASSADLAGYTF. The CDR3 DNA sequence: TGTGCCAGCAGCGCCGACTTGGCAGGCTACACCTTC.

This clone was detected only a few times. V and J are TRBV7-9 and TRBJ1-1; 7 bases line up with TRBD1. V lost 3 bases to trimming and J lost 12 bases; unmatched junction nucleotides: 13. The CDR3 contains 14 residues. Germline V gene sequence: CDR1 SEHNR, CDR2 FQNEAQ (reference sequence). The CDR3 DNA follows: TGTGCCAGCAGCTTTCTTGTCCAGGGGGATAGGTCTTTCTTT. The encoded protein is CASSFLVQGDRSFF. Full variable domain (remainder filled in from reference TRBV7-9 and TRBJ1-1): DTGVSQNPRHKITKRGQNVTFRCDPISEHNRLYWYRQTLGQGPEFLTYFQNEAQLEKSRLLSDRFSAERPKGSFSTLEIQRTEQGDSAMYLCASSFLVQGDRSFFGQGTRLTVV.

The V call is TRBV7-2, the J call TRBJ2-5; TRBD2 aligns across 11 bases. The V segment lost 4 bases and the J segment 4 bases; nucleotides outside the gene matches: 8. The CDR3 is 16 residues long. CDR1 is SGHTA and CDR2 is FQGNSA in the germline V gene. The CDR3 DNA reads TGTGCCAGCAGCTCCCTTGGGCTAGCGGGGGGAGAGACCCAGTACTTC. This gives the protein CASSSLGLAGGETQYF.

J is TRBJ2-7 and V is TRBV19, with 10 bases aligning to TRBD2. CDR1 LNHDA and CDR2 SQIVND come from the germline V gene (reference sequence). CDR3 size: 13 residues. After removal of 6 bases from V and 7 bases from J, the junction contained 6 bases not matched to a gene. CDR3 nucleotides: TGTGCCAGTAGCACTCAGACTAGCGGGGAGCAGTACTTC. It specifies CASSTQTSGEQYF. Drawing the rest from reference TRBV19 and TRBJ2-7, the complete variable domain is DGGITQSPKYLFRKEGQNVTLSCEQNLNHDAMYWYRQDPGQGLRLIYYSQIVNDFQKGDIAEGYSVSREKKESFPLTVTSAQKNPTAFYLCASSTQTSGEQYFGPGTRLTVT.

V usage is TRBV30 and J usage is TRBJ1-5, with D perhaps matching TRBD1 (6 bases). Germline lookup yields CDR1 GTSNPN and CDR2 SVGIG (reference sequence). This CDR3 has 15 amino acids. V lost 1 base and J 1 base, leaving 11 bases between the germline ends. CDR3 protein: CAWSAQTGSNQPQHF. CDR3 DNA: TGTGCCTGGAGTGCTCAAACAGGGAGCAATCAGCCCCAGCATTTT.

This clone has more than one count but fewer than ten. J is TRBJ1-2 and V is TRBV6-5; 11 bases are a match to TRBD1. Germline-derived CDR1 and CDR2 are MNHEY and SVGAGI. The CDR3 is made up of 14 amino acids. With V trimmed by 7 bases and J by 6 bases, 7 bases remained unmatched. The CDR3 nucleotides are TGTGCCAGCACTCGGGACAGGGGGATGGATGGCTACACCTTC. Translated, it gives CASTRDRGMDGYTF.

The V gene is TRBV5-1, the J gene TRBJ2-7; 8 bases are a match to TRBD1. This CDR3 is built from 14 residues. Trimming at V came to 4 bases and at J to 3 bases, leaving 6 bases not matched to a gene. Germline loops: CDR1 SGHRS, CDR2 YFSETQ. The CDR3 reads CASSKTGEGYEQYF. DNA of the CDR3: TGCGCCAGCAGCAAGACAGGGGAAGGCTACGAGCAGTACTTC.

The rearrangement links TRBV19 to TRBJ2-2; 8 bases match TRBD1. The CDR3 has 17 residues. Germline CDR1 and CDR2: LNHDA and SQIVND (reference sequence). Trimming cost V 7 bases and J 4 bases; bases outside gene matches: 14. The CDR3 bases are TGTGCCAGTAATTCCCTAAGGACAGGGATTAGCACCGGGGAGCTGTTTTTT. Translation: CASNSLRTGISTGELFF.

Only a few counts were recorded for this clone. The chain combines TRBV5-6 with TRBJ1-4; 10 bases are a match to TRBD1. Germline trimming cut 2 bases from V and 6 bases from J; bases unmatched to any gene: 1. Germline CDR1 SGHDT, CDR2 YYEEEE. CDR3 length equals 14 residues. CDR3 nucleotide sequence: TGTGCCAGCAGCTTTGGACAGGGGGATGAAAAACTGTTTTTT. Amino acid sequence: CASSFGQGDEKLFF. Based on the CDR3 plus reference TRBV5-6 and TRBJ1-4, the full variable domain is DAGVTQSPTHLIKTRGQQVTLRCSPKSGHDTVSWYQQALGQGPQFIFQYYEEEERQRGNFPDRFSGHQFPNYSSELNVNALLLGDSALYLCASSFGQGDEKLFFGSGTQLSVL.

The chain links TRBV18 to TRBJ2-5, with D possibly TRBD2 on 7 matching bases. V was shortened by 3 bases and J by 3 bases, with 17 bases between the two germline ends. The germline gives CDR1 KGHSH, CDR2 LQKENI. The CDR3 runs to 16 residues. The DNA of the CDR3 is TGTGCCAGCTCACCCTCTCAGGGAGGGGGAAAAGAGACCCAGTACTTC. Protein: CASSPSQGGGKETQYF.

The chain uses TRBV4-1 and TRBJ2-7; TRBD1 agrees at 8 bases. The CDR3 has 15 amino acids. Germline trimming cut 3 bases from V and 5 bases from J; bases unmatched to any gene: 9. CDR1 and CDR2 (germline): MGHRA, YSYEKL. DNA for the CDR3: TGCGCCAGCAGCCAGTCCGGACAGGGCGTACACGAGCAGTACTTC. Amino acid sequence: CASSQSGQGVHEQYF.

The rearrangement joins TRBV27 to TRBJ1-5; no clear D gene. The CDR3 is made up of 12 amino acids. Germline V gene data show CDR1 as MNHEY and CDR2 as SMNVEV (reference sequence). The V gene lost 6 bases and the J gene lost 7 bases, with 10 bases spanning the gap. This CDR3 reads CASRPLGQPQHF. The CDR3 nucleotides read TGTGCCAGCAGACCCCTAGGCCAGCCCCAGCATTTT.

This clone was detected only a few times. This CDR3 reads CAWSVGASQYF. CDR3 nucleotides: TGTGCCTGGAGTGTGGGGGCTTCTCAGTACTTC. The rearrangement joins TRBV30 to TRBJ2-7; maybe TRBD1 (6 bases). The CDR3 has 11 residues. V lost 0 bases to trimming and J lost 10 bases, with 10 bases between them. CDR1 is GTSNPN and CDR2 is SVGIG in the germline V gene (reference sequence).

This clone showed up just a few times. The chain is built from TRBV25-1 and TRBJ1-5, with D possibly being TRBD1 (5 bases). This CDR3 is 15 amino acids long. Trimming took off 2 bases at V and 3 bases at J, with 11 bases between the two ends. Germline CDR1 is MGHDK and CDR2 is SYGVNS. In DNA form, the CDR3 reads TGTGCCAGCAGTGAAGCAGGGTACCACAATCAGCCCCAGCATTTT. It codes for CASSEAGYHNQPQHF.

The chain recombines TRBV19 with TRBJ2-7; the match to TRBD2 covers 13 bases. CDR1 is LNHDA, CDR2 SQIVND, per germline (reference sequence). V was clipped by 7 bases and J by 0 bases; unmatched bases: 3. This CDR3 region has 15 residues. The CDR3 loop is CASMGLAGSSYEQYF. CDR3 coding DNA: TGTGCCAGTATGGGACTAGCGGGGAGCTCCTACGAGCAGTACTTC.

The chain uses TRBV9 and TRBJ1-2; 7 bases are a match to TRBD1. CDR3 size: 15 residues. Germline V gene lookup returns CDR1 SGDLS and CDR2 YYNGEE. Trimming at V came to 3 bases and at J to 5 bases, leaving 10 bases not matched to a gene. For the CDR3, the DNA is TGTGCCAGCAGCGCCGGGAAGGAGGGACAGTATGGCTACACCTTC. This gives the protein CASSAGKEGQYGYTF. Using reference TRBV9 and TRBJ1-2 for the parts outside the CDR3, the full variable domain is DSGVTQTPKHLITATGQRVTLRCSPRSGDLSVYWYQQSLDQGLQFLIQYYNGEERAKGNILERFSAQQFPDLHSELNLSSLELGDSALYFCASSAGKEGQYGYTFGSGTRLTVV.

There are a few counts of this clone. The chain employs TRBV6-5 and TRBJ2-2; no clear D gene. The CDR3 spans 16 residues. With 4 bases removed from V and 0 bases from J, the gap between germline ends came to 12 bases. The V gene's germline CDR1 is MNHEY and CDR2 SVGAGI. In DNA, the CDR3 is TGTGCCAGCAGTTCCCCGAGTGAATCGAACACCGGGGAGCTGTTTTTT. Translated: CASSSPSESNTGELFF.

The table lists this clone with a few counts. The chain couples TRBV4-3 to TRBJ2-3; the D gene is possibly TRBD2 (6 bases). Trimming removed 0 bases from V and 2 bases from J, with 12 bases in between. This CDR3 region has 16 residues. In germline, CDR1 is LGHNA, CDR2 YSLEER. CDR3 sequence: CASSQDKRASTDTQYF. The CDR3 nucleotides are TGCGCCAGCAGCCAAGATAAGCGGGCTTCCACAGATACGCAGTATTTT.

This clone came up a few times. V is TRBV7-2 and J is TRBJ2-5; maybe TRBD1 (6 bases). This CDR3 has 14 residues. CDR1 and CDR2 (germline): SGHTA, FQGNSA. Trimming pared 5 bases from V and 4 bases from J, leaving 14 bases between. The CDR3 region has the DNA TGTGCCAGCAGCCCTGATCAGGGGCCAGAGACCCAGTACTTC. This translates into CASSPDQGPETQYF.

The chain uses TRBV28 and TRBJ2-6, with D possibly being TRBD2 (6 bases). V was trimmed by 8 bases and J by 0 bases, leaving 20 bases between them. Germline V lookup: CDR1 MDHEN, CDR2 SYDVKM. This CDR3 comprises 18 residues. The CDR3 nucleotides are TGTGCCAGCTCAAGGAGGACTACCTTCCCCTCTGGGGCCAACGTCCTGACTTTC. Translated: CASSRRTTFPSGANVLTF.

This clone was detected a few times. The chain is built from TRBV2 and TRBJ2-2; 7 bases align to TRBD2. J was trimmed by 5 bases and V by 8 bases; bases with no gene match: 5. This CDR3 is 13 amino acids long. Germline CDR1 is SNHLY and CDR2 is FYNNEI. DNA for the CDR3: TGTGCCAGCCTGACGCGGGGGACCGGGGAGCTGTTTTTT. It is translated as CASLTRGTGELFF. The complete variable domain, with remaining parts taken from reference TRBV2 and TRBJ2-2, reads EPEVTQTPSHQVTQMGQEVILRCVPISNHLYFYWYRQILGQKVEFLVSFYNNEISEKSEIFDDQFSVERPDGSNFTLKIRSTKLEDSAMYFCASLTRGTGELFFGEGSRLTVL.

The rearrangement uses TRBV28 and TRBJ2-7; a possible D gene is TRBD1 (7 bases). The CDR3 contains 15 residues. Germline-derived CDR1 and CDR2 are MDHEN and SYDVKM. The germline V and J ends were trimmed by 4 bases and 6 bases, with 19 bases remaining between them. The CDR3 region is CASSSAGSEGAEQYF. As DNA, the CDR3 is TGTGCCAGCAGTTCCGCGGGTTCGGAGGGGGCCGAGCAGTACTTC.

The V and J genes are TRBV7-2 and TRBJ2-7; D is uncertain. Germline CDR1 SGHTA, CDR2 FQGNSA. Trimming shortened V by 5 bases and J by 1 base, and 6 bases separated the two germline ends. The CDR3 extends over 12 amino acids. CDR3 sequence (DNA): TGTGCCAGCAGCCACTCTTCCTACGAGCAGTACTTC. It specifies CASSHSSYEQYF.

The chain has TRBV20-1 and TRBJ1-2; TRBD1 matches 7 bases. V dropped 6 bases and J dropped 9; count of bases not matched to a gene: 7. The CDR3 runs 11 residues. Germline CDR1 is DFQATT and CDR2 is SNEGSKA (reference sequence). CDR3 residues: CSAVDRARYTF. The CDR3 DNA sequence: TGCAGTGCGGTAGACAGGGCACGCTACACCTTC.